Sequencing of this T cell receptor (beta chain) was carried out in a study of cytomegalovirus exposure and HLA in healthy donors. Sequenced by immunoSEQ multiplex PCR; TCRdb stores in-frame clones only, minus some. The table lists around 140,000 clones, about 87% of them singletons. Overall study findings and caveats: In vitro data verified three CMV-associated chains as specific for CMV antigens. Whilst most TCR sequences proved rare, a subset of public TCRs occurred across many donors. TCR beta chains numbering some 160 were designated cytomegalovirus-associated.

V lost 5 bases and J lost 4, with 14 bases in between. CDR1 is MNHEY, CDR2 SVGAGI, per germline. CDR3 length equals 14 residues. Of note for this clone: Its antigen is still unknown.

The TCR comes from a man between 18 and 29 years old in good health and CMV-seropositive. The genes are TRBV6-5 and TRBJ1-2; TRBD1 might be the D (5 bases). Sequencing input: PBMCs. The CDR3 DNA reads TGTGCCAGCAGTCCCGGGGGATTGGGCTATGGCTACACCTTC. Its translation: CASSPGGLGYGYTF.